This T cell receptor (beta chain) was profiled in a study of CD8 T cells in ankylosing spondylitis (dated by TCRdb to the late 2010s). In terms of the full investigation: To find TCR variants linked to disease, the study profiled T cell receptor beta repertoires in ankylosing spondylitis patients and healthy donors. The full study cohort comprised 20 to 25 ankylosing spondylitis patients and roughly 100 healthy donors. Peripheral blood was sampled, and synovial fluid was also collected from ankylosing spondylitis patients.

The CDR3 numbers 17 residues from cysteine through phenylalanine. Only CDR3 DNA remains: 51 bases, in frame from the first base. Overall study results and their limits: Blood from ankylosing spondylitis patients appeared to be characterized by a TCR beta motif made up of several highly homologous amino acid variants. The disease-linked clones had a CD8+ phenotype and were found at relatively low frequencies in peripheral blood. The disease-linked clones were reported as significantly enriched in matched synovial fluid samples from ankylosing spondylitis patients. Some TCR beta motif variants had previously been reported in synovial fluid and blood of reactive arthritis patients, which suggested common disease-initiation mechanisms.

Sequenced using an Illumina HiSeq 2500. Quantitative 5'-RACE with molecular barcodes was the method used to prepare the TCR beta libraries. As for how the authors treated the data: A new computational method based on a probabilistic model of VDJ rearrangement was used to identify disease-linked TCR variants. Using fastp trimming at Q25 and MiXCR clonotype assembly, TCRdb reanalyzed the public sequencing data and kept in-frame beta chains. Rows with a matching CDR3 protein are joined into one entry that keeps the most common DNA and genes. None of the V and J calls come from the authors' own analysis; TCRdb made them. The sample table lists 150,000 to 250,000 distinct CDR3 sequences, about 13% of them with a count of one. 16% of the sample is taken by the ten largest. Comments on this clonotype: Its target antigen remains unknown. No clone much larger than this one lies a single base away; base qualities are absent.

This sequence uses TRBV21-1 and TRBJ2-1; the table assigns TRBD1, which was not confirmed against the DNA. TRBV21-1 is assigned pseudogene status. This sequence was found in a male donor with ankylosing spondylitis or in good health (not recorded which). Sequencing was done on a sample of blood, either unsorted or a sorted T cell fraction (not recorded which). Read as DNA, the sequence is TGTGCCAGCAGCAAAGAGAGGGGGCAGCGGGGGTACAATGAGCAGTTCTTC. Its amino acids are CASSKERGQRGYNEQFF.